This T cell receptor beta chain was sequenced for a study of technical replicates of blood from several donors (TCRdb year 2017). Receptors were amplified or captured by the immunoSEQ multiplex PCR assay. The source is immuneACCESS, and TCRdb retained only in-frame sequences with V and J called. Part of the clones is not carried over; for the studies checked, unresolved V genes explain less than half of this, and the remainder is unexplained. A total of around 67,000 clones appear in this sample, nearly 97% of them only once. Jointly, the top ten make up more than 0.2% of the sample. About this clone: There is no known antigen for this receptor. Per-base quality was not reported, and no clone a single base away is much larger than it.

CDR1 SEHNR and CDR2 FQNEAQ were looked up in the germline V gene (reference sequence). The CDR3 starts with the cysteine, ends with the phenylalanine, and has 15 residues. Just the 45-base CDR3 DNA is kept, in frame starting at base 1. V loses 5 bases of germline sequence and J loses 1 base, and the interval between the two ends is 11 bases. This TCR derives from a human donor in good health. What was sequenced was T cells isolated from PBMCs. Recombination connected TRBV7-9 to TRBJ2-2, with the identity of the D gene unclear. The CDR3 amino acid sequence is: CASSPRLENTGELFF. The nucleotides are TGTGCCAGCAGCCCACGACTGGAGAACACCGGGGAGCTGTTTTTT.